The 23 T cell receptor beta chains below were found in one sample sequenced in a study of cytomegalovirus exposure and HLA in healthy donors (dated by TCRdb to the late 2010s). The library was built by means of the immunoSEQ multiplex PCR assay. For the multiplex PCR, a mixture combining 60 forward primers for TCR Vbeta segments and 13 reverse primers for TCR Jbeta segments was used. TCRdb's version of the immuneACCESS table is confined to in-frame rearrangements and falls short of the full clone set. An unresolved V gene accounts for under half of the shortfall where checked; the remainder is of unknown origin. The sample table lists some 95,000 clones, about 66% of them with a count of one. The ten largest account for 2.1% of the sample. The specimen sequenced was PBMCs. These receptor sequences come from a man aged 30 to 45 in good health and CMV-seronegative.

The J gene is TRBJ2-7, the V gene TRBV29-1; a possible D gene is TRBD1 (6 bases). Germline CDR1 SQVTM, CDR2 ANQGSEA. This CDR3 is built from 13 residues. V was shortened by 6 bases and J by 2 bases, with 14 bases between the two germline ends. The CDR3 loop reads CSVSTGITYEQYF. CDR3 nucleotide sequence: TGCAGCGTCTCGACAGGTATAACCTACGAGCAGTACTTC.

The gene calls are TRBV29-1 and TRBJ2-7, with a tentative D call TRBD1 (5 bases). V shed 4 bases and J shed 7 bases, with 20 bases lying between them. CDR3 size: 14 residues. CDR1 and CDR2 from the germline V gene are SQVTM and ANQGSEA. The CDR3, as DNA: TGCAGCGTTGTTCTTTCGGGCAGGGTCATTGAGCAGTACTTC. It encodes CSVVLSGRVIEQYF.

This chain links TRBV6-5 with TRBJ2-2, with 10 positions matching TRBD1. CDR1 MNHEY and CDR2 SVGAGI come from the germline V gene. This CDR3 comprises 15 residues. The trim removed 2 bases at V and 5 bases at J, leaving 2 bases unmatched. The chain's CDR3 is CASSYGTGVTGELFF. CDR3 bases: TGTGCCAGCAGTTACGGGACAGGGGTTACCGGGGAGCTGTTTTTT.

The CDR3 region has the DNA TGTGCCAGCAGTTTTCGGCGGGGGGTTAAAGATACGCAGTATTTT. Translated, it gives CASSFRRGVKDTQYF. The chain combines TRBV27 with TRBJ2-3; 8 bases map to TRBD2. Germline V lookup: CDR1 MNHEY, CDR2 SMNVEV (reference sequence). Germline trimming cut 3 bases from V and 5 bases from J; bases unmatched to any gene: 7. This CDR3 region has 15 residues.

V usage is TRBV28 and J usage is TRBJ2-4; no definite D call. V was trimmed by 6 bases and J by 6 bases, leaving 18 bases between them. The CDR3 runs 15 residues. CDR1 is MDHEN and CDR2 is SYDVKM in the germline V gene. CDR3 region: CASSSPNLLVNIQYF. The CDR3 DNA reads TGTGCCAGCAGCTCCCCAAACCTACTGGTAAACATTCAGTACTTC.

The chain employs TRBV19 and TRBJ1-5; D remains ambiguous. The CDR3 covers 15 residues. The germline gives CDR1 LNHDA, CDR2 SQIVND (reference sequence). V was pared by 4 bases and J by 6 bases, with 16 bases between. In DNA form, the CDR3 reads TGTGCCAGTAGTAAAGCGGAGACTGTAAGTCAGCCCCAGCATTTT. It specifies CASSKAETVSQPQHF.

The chain uses TRBV6-1 and TRBJ1-5, with D possibly being TRBD1 (5 bases). CDR1 and CDR2 from the germline V gene are MNHNS and SASEGT. This CDR3 contains 20 residues. Trimming removed 2 bases from V and 2 bases from J, with 25 bases in between. The CDR3 DNA reads TGTGCCAGCAGTGAAAGAAGGGGCCTGGGGGGAAACATTGGCAATCAGCCCCAGCATTTT. This gives the protein CASSERRGLGGNIGNQPQHF.

The chain joins TRBV19 to TRBJ1-5; 7 bases map to TRBD1. J was trimmed by 4 bases and V by 3 bases; bases with no gene match: 15. The CDR3 has 18 residues. Germline CDR1 is LNHDA and CDR2 is SQIVND (reference sequence). The CDR3 nucleotides are TGTGCCAGTAGTATTAGTCAAGGGGGCCAGGGGATTAATCAGCCCCAGCATTTT. This codes for CASSISQGGQGINQPQHF.

The CDR3 bases are TGTGCCAGCAGCTTAGCGCCCAGCGGGAGTTATCCTAGCTACGAGCAGTACTTC. It yields the protein CASSLAPSGSYPSYEQYF. V is TRBV7-6 and J is TRBJ2-7; 8 bases align to TRBD2. The CDR3 covers 18 residues. Trimming removed 0 bases from V and 3 bases from J; junction bases left unmatched: 13. CDR1 is SGHVS, CDR2 FNYEAQ, per germline.

This clone was detected a few times. CDR3 protein: CASSPTPAPGHQFF. The CDR3 DNA reads TGTGCCAGCAGCCCTACACCGGCCCCGGGACACCAGTTCTTC. The chain employs TRBV7-3 and TRBJ2-1, with a weak D call TRBD1 (6 bases). The CDR3 is 14 amino acids. V gave up 5 bases and J gave up 13 bases, with 21 bases separating them. In germline, CDR1 is SGHTA, CDR2 FQGTGA. Based on the CDR3 plus reference TRBV7-3 and TRBJ2-1, the full variable domain is GAGVSQTPSNKVTEKGKYVELRCDPISGHTALYWYRQSLGQGPEFLIYFQGTGAADDSGLPNDRFFAVRPEGSVSTLKIQRTERGDSAVYLCASSPTPAPGHQFFGPGTRLTVL.

This clone has a handful of counts. The chain carries TRBV30 and TRBJ1-2; D call uncertain. Deletions cut 6 bases from V and 6 bases from J, with 14 bases between. The CDR3 runs 12 residues. Germline V gene lookup returns CDR1 GTSNPN and CDR2 SVGIG (reference sequence). CDR3 in amino acids: CACEAGTDGYTF. Written as DNA, the CDR3 is TGTGCCTGCGAGGCGGGAACGGATGGCTACACCTTC.

The table lists this clone with a count of one. This chain links TRBV19 with TRBJ1-1; D is uncertain. CDR1 is LNHDA, CDR2 SQIVND, per germline (reference sequence). The CDR3 consists of 12 residues. Trimming pared 5 bases from V and 10 bases from J, leaving 14 bases between. CDR3 sequence reads: CASSPREGRAFF. CDR3 sequence (DNA): TGTGCCAGTAGTCCCCGCGAAGGGAGAGCTTTCTTT.

The chain uses TRBV9 and TRBJ2-5; D not resolved. This CDR3 comprises 14 residues. From germline, CDR1 is SGDLS and CDR2 YYNGEE. Between the trimmed V and J ends, which lost 2 bases and 5 bases, there was a span of 13 bases. The CDR3 coding sequence is TGTGCCAGCAGCGTGTCTAGTGGAATGGAGACCCAGTACTTC. Translation: CASSVSSGMETQYF. The full variable domain, with the rest looked up from reference TRBV9 and TRBJ2-5, is DSGVTQTPKHLITATGQRVTLRCSPRSGDLSVYWYQQSLDQGLQFLIQYYNGEERAKGNILERFSAQQFPDLHSELNLSSLELGDSALYFCASSVSSGMETQYFGPGTRLLVL.

The chain couples TRBV7-2 to TRBJ1-1; 9 bases align to TRBD1. CDR3 length: 15 residues. Germline CDR1 reads SGHTA; CDR2 reads FQGNSA. Germline trimming cut 3 bases from V and 0 bases from J; bases unmatched to any gene: 2. The CDR3 region has the DNA TGTGCCAGCAGCTTCGGGACAGGGCTGAACACTGAAGCTTTCTTT. Amino acid sequence: CASSFGTGLNTEAFF.

The chain carries TRBV4-1 and TRBJ2-7; possibly TRBD2 for D (6 bases). The germline V gene encodes CDR1 MGHRA and CDR2 YSYEKL. The CDR3 consists of 17 residues. The ends were cut back, 4 bases at V and 0 bases at J, with 19 bases in the middle. This chain's CDR3 is CASSPTRTGDVSYEQYF. In DNA, the CDR3 is TGCGCCAGCAGCCCAACAAGAACGGGAGACGTCTCCTACGAGCAGTACTTC.

This clone was seen a few times. The chain uses TRBV5-5 and TRBJ2-7; TRBD2 agrees at 8 bases. Germline CDR1 SGHKS, CDR2 YYEKEE (reference sequence). The ends lost 3 bases at V and 0 bases at J; junction bases unmatched: 5. The CDR3 extends over 15 amino acids. The CDR3 bases are TGTGCCAGCAGCTCAACTAGCGGCAGCTCCTACGAGCAGTACTTC. It is translated as CASSSTSGSSYEQYF.

This clone was observed a few times. The J gene is TRBJ1-1, the V gene TRBV4-1; 7 bases map to TRBD1. The V gene end was trimmed by 1 base and the J gene end by 0 bases; junction bases not matched to a gene: 2. The germline V gene has CDR1 MGHRA and CDR2 YSYEKL. The CDR3 extends over 15 amino acids. CDR3 sequence (DNA): TGCGCCAGCAGCCAAGGGGGGACAGTGAACACTGAAGCTTTCTTT. Its translation is CASSQGGTVNTEAFF.

In its sample, this clone was seen once. V is TRBV2 and J is TRBJ1-5; 11 bases line up with TRBD1. This CDR3 has 14 residues. Trimming removed 5 bases from V and 6 bases from J; junction bases left unmatched: 3. Germline-derived CDR1 and CDR2 are SNHLY and FYNNEI. DNA for the CDR3: TGTGCCAGCAGTTTGGACAGGGGGCGTCAGCCCCAGCATTTT. Protein sequence: CASSLDRGRQPQHF.

The J gene is TRBJ1-2, the V gene TRBV28; D uncertain. The CDR3 sequence is 13 residues long. V dropped 6 bases and J dropped 2 bases, with 10 bases sitting between them. Germline CDR1 and CDR2: MDHEN and SYDVKM. The CDR3 DNA follows: TGTGCCAGCAGCCCGCAGCGGAACTATGGCTACACCTTC. It yields the protein CASSPQRNYGYTF.

This chain connects TRBV30 to TRBJ1-6; 8 bases are shared with TRBD1. Germline-derived CDR1 and CDR2 are GTSNPN and SVGIG (reference sequence). This CDR3 is 13 amino acids long. Trimming cost V 5 bases and J 10 bases; bases outside gene matches: 7. The CDR3 region is CAWLGQGKSPLHF. As DNA, the CDR3 is TGTGCCTGGCTAGGACAGGGTAAATCACCCCTCCACTTT.

The V and J genes are TRBV30 and TRBJ1-5, with a weak D call TRBD1 (5 bases). The CDR3 is 14 residues long. Germline values: CDR1 GTSNPN, CDR2 SVGIG (reference sequence). The germline V and J ends were trimmed by 0 bases and 6 bases, with 12 bases remaining between them. CDR3 in DNA: TGTGCCTGGAGTGTTGGCCAGGGTATTCAGCCCCAGCATTTT. It codes for CAWSVGQGIQPQHF.

This sequence joins TRBV5-1 and TRBJ2-3, with TRBD2 matching 7 bases. Germline loops: CDR1 SGHRS, CDR2 YFSETQ. V lost 7 bases to trimming and J lost 2 bases; unmatched junction nucleotides: 7. This CDR3 has 14 amino acids. CDR3 bases: TGCGCCAGCCGGGACTACCGATCCACAGATACGCAGTATTTT. Its protein product is CASRDYRSTDTQYF.

This chain connects TRBV5-1 to TRBJ1-4; a possible D gene is TRBD1 (6 bases). Trimming took off 4 bases at V and 7 bases at J, with 14 bases between the two ends. CDR3 length: 14 residues. Germline values: CDR1 SGHRS, CDR2 YFSETQ. CDR3 region: CASSGQTGIEKLFF. The CDR3 DNA follows: TGCGCCAGCAGCGGACAAACAGGGATTGAAAAACTGTTTTTT.